This T cell receptor beta chain originates from a study of PD-L1 blockade in urothelial cancer (dated 2017 in TCRdb). As for the study more broadly: Every patient began therapy in the mid-2010s and was given atezolizumab 1,200 mg intravenously every 3 weeks. Pretreatment tumor samples and matched peripheral blood, collected serially before and after atezolizumab treatment, underwent TCR sequencing. Durable clinical benefit was defined as a progression-free survival longer than 6 months, and TCR features were additionally tested against progression-free survival and overall survival. An ECOG performance status of 0 or 1 was recorded for the patients, and 0 to 3 prior chemotherapy regimens had been received by the patients. Pretreatment blood TCR-seq was available for twenty-nine patients, at least one posttreatment blood collection was obtained for some 24 patients, and tumor TCR-seq was available for some 24 patients. Blood samples gave a median of about 150,000 T cells and 88,000 or so unique TCRs, with a median clonality of approximately 0.08. About 90% of the roughly 29 patients were males with bladder-origin urothelial cancer, and about two thirds of the roughly 30 reported a prior smoking history. The study, an exploratory multi-omic analysis, examined somatic, immune and clinical correlates of response to PD-L1 blockade with atezolizumab in urothelial cancer. Whole exome sequencing and RNA sequencing of pretreatment tumors were performed alongside TCR sequencing in the same patients. Durable clinical benefit was achieved by nine patients and was not achieved by 20 patients. Blood samples were analyzed 3 weeks after the start of treatment (second dose) and 6 weeks after the start of treatment. Results the study describes overall, beyond this receptor: Improved progression-free and overall survival was found to be associated with pretreatment peripheral blood TCR clonality below the median. Because of the small sample size (n ≈ 31) and the many exploratory analyses performed, the results are intended to be regarded as hypothesis-generating. Among patients with durable benefit, tumor-associated TCR clones showed greater expansion in peripheral blood 3 weeks after treatment started (n ≈ 20, p = 0.022).

The cohort included 29 patients with locally advanced or metastatic urothelial carcinoma who were treated at Memorial Sloan Kettering on a trial protocol. Peripheral blood mononuclear cells were collected from each patient pretreatment and during treatment, giving between 1 and 8 total time points per patient. The Qiagen DNeasy Blood extraction kit was used to purify genomic DNA from total PBMCs and tumor samples. PBMCs were collected pretreatment and during treatment, and were isolated and stored as previously described. Each PCR received spiked-in synthetic TCR analog templates so that absolute template abundance could be estimated from read counts. The immunoSEQ assay was used to amplify TCRbeta CDR3 regions from genomic DNA with bias-controlled V and J gene primers. Sequencing of rearranged TCRbeta segments was done at approximately 20X coverage. The paper's data handling went like this. Sequencing errors were corrected by clustering and CDR3s were annotated against IMGT to assign V, D and J genes. Only productive TCRbeta rearrangements were used in downstream analyses, excluding out-of-frame or stop-codon sequences. Clonality was calculated as one minus the Shannon entropy normalized by the log of the number of unique productive sequences. Clones differing between time points or between blood and tumor were identified using Fisher's exact test with Benjamini-Hochberg correction, with an adjusted p below 0.01 applied as the threshold. Imported from immuneACCESS, the table was reduced by TCRdb to in-frame sequences with V and J called. These copies leave out some clones; in studies compared against another copy, an unresolved V gene accounts for under half, and the cause of the remainder is not known. V, J and clone size derive from that table, while D and trimming were established from the DNA sequence. Recorded for this sample are about 45,000 clones; approximately 88% of them occurred a single time. Roughly 3.9% of the sample lies in the top ten.

V and J are truncated by 4 bases and 2 bases respectively, leaving an intervening sequence of 11 bases. The CDR3 runs 15 amino acids, cysteine and phenylalanine included. The kept DNA is CDR3 alone, 45 bases in frame from the first base. CDR1 and CDR2 (LNHDA, SQIVND) derive from the germline V gene (reference sequence). Comment on this clone: Its antigen is unknown. Base qualities were left out, and no much larger clone turns up one base away.

The sequences come from PBMCs, collected around atezolizumab (anti-PD-L1) treatment. The receptor was derived from an elderly man with urothelial cancer. Recombination connected TRBV19 to TRBJ2-2; the best D guess is TRBD1, with 6 bases matching. The CDR3 region: CASSSGTINTGELFF. The bases are TGTGCCAGTAGTAGTGGGACAATCAACACCGGGGAGCTGTTTTTT.